This T cell receptor (beta chain) was sequenced in a study of T-cell memory formation after mild COVID-19. Study information: Clusters of TCRs were largely donor specific.

5'RACE primed from the constant segment yielded TCR alpha and TCR beta cDNA libraries bearing sample barcodes and UMIs. TCRdb re-analysed the 5' RACE reads in MiXCR, keeping a single row per CDR3 protein. The repertoire consists of around 430,000 distinct CDR3 sequences, with about a sixth occurring once and the leading ten covering about 22%. The germline V and J ends were trimmed by 1 base and 4 bases, with 13 bases remaining between them. This CDR3 is 15 amino acids long. Germline CDR1 LGHNA, CDR2 YNFKEQ. On this clonotype: The target antigen is unknown.

Study results and caveats: CM and EM subsets held most contracting CD4+ clones; EMRA held CD8+ ones. Day 15 to 85 contractors were CD4/CD8 balanced; later expanders leaned CD4+.

The chain joins TRBV4-2 to TRBJ1-1, with D uncertain. The receptor comes from a man younger than 30 who had mild COVID-19 (a few samples of this study predate the infection). Cell type and time point are not known. Sample: PBMCs or a T cell subset sorted from them (not recorded which). In DNA, the CDR3 is TGTGCCAGCAGCCAAGTCGACCTCGGAGGCACTGAAGCTTTCTTT. Translated: CASSQVDLGGTEAFF.